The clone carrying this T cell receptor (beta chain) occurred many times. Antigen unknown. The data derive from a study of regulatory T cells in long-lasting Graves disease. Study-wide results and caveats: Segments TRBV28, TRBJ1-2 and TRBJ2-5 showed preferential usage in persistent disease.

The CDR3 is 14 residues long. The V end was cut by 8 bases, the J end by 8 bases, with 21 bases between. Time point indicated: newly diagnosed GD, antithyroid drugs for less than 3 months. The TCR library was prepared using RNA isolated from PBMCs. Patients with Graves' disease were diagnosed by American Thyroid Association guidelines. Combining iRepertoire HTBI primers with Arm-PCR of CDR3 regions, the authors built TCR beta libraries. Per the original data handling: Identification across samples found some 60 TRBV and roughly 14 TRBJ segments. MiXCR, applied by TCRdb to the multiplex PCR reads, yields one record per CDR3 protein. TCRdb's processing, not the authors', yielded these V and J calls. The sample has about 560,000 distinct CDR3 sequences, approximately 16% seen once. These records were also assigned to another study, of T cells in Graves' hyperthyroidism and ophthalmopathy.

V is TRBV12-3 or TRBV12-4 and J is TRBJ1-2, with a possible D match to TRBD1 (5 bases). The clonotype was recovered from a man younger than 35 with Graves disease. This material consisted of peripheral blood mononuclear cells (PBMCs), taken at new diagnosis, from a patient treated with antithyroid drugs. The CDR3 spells CASGSAGLFGGYTF. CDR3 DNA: TGTGCCAGCGGTTCGGCAGGGCTATTCGGGGGCTACACCTTC.